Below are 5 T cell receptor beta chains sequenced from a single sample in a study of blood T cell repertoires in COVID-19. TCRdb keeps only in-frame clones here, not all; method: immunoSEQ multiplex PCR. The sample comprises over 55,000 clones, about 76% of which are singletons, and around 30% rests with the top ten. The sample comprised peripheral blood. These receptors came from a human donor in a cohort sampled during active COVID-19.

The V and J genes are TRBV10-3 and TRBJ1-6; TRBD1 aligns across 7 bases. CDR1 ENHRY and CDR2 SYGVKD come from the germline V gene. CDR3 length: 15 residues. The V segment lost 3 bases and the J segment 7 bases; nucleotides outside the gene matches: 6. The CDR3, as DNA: TGTGCCATCAGTGACTTCCCAGGGGGGAATTCACCCCTCCACTTT. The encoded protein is CAISDFPGGNSPLHF.

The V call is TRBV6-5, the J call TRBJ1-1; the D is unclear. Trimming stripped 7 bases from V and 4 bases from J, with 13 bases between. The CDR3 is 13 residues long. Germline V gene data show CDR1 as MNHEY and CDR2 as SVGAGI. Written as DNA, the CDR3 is TGTGCCAGCAATGCCAATACCGGCACTGAAGCTTTCTTT. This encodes CASNANTGTEAFF.

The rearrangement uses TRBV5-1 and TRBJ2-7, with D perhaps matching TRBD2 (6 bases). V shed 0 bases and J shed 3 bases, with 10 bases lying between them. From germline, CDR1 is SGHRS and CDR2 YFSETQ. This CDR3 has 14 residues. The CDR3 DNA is TGCGCCAGCAGCTTGGAGGAGGGGAACTACGAGCAGTACTTC. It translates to CASSLEEGNYEQYF.

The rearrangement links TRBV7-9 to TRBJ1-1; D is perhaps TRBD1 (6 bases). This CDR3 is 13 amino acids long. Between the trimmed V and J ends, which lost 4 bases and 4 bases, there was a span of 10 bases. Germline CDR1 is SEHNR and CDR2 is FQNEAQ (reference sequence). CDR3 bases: TGTGCCAGCAGCTCCAGGGGATCCACTGAAGCTTTCTTT. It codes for CASSSRGSTEAFF.

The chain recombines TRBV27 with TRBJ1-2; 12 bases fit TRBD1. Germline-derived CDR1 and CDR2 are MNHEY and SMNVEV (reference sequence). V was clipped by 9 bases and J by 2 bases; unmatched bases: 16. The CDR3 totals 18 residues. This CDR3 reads CASATPSGQGAVNYGYTF. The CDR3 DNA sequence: TGTGCCAGTGCGACTCCATCGGGACAGGGGGCGGTAAACTATGGCTACACCTTC.